This T cell receptor beta chain was recorded in a study of T cell responses to AZD1222 COVID-19 vaccine. Study-wide context: Whether given at about 4 or about 12 weeks, second doses were pooled.

This clone was seen just once. The repertoire was sequenced with immunoSEQ multiplex PCR; TCRdb's copy has only in-frame clones and lacks some. The repertoire has over 85,000 clones, 80% to 90% of them found once; the top ten carry 7.5%. Germline values: CDR1 MGHDK, CDR2 SYGVNS. V was shortened by 3 bases and J by 0 bases, with 16 bases between the two germline ends. The CDR3 has 17 residues. The material sequenced was peripheral blood, taken on day 0 of AZD1222 vaccination. This receptor was identified in an adult in good health. The chain carries TRBV25-1 and TRBJ2-3; TRBD2 is a possible D gene (6 bases). CDR3 region: CASSEGGLGTSTDTQYF. The CDR3 nucleotides read TGTGCCAGCAGTGAGGGCGGGTTGGGGACTAGCACAGATACGCAGTATTTT.